The clone carrying this T cell receptor (beta chain) was counted between two and nine times. Its antigen remains unidentified. In germline, CDR1 is MNHNY, CDR2 SVGAGI (reference sequence). V was trimmed by 7 bases and J by 5 bases, leaving 8 bases between them. This CDR3 contains 11 residues. These data come from a study of cytomegalovirus exposure and HLA in healthy donors. On the study more broadly: HLA-typed donors were the source of about 85 million unique TCRs held in an early data release. Study-wide points: A missense DCLRE1C variant was associated with V- and J-gene trimming of TCR beta chains in a later analysis, and an independent cohort replicated the association.

The primer mix had 60 Vbeta and 13 Jbeta primers. Sequencing was performed with immunoSEQ multiplex PCR; in TCRdb, only in-frame clones are kept and a portion is missing. This sample has 150,000 to 180,000 clones, with roughly 77% found just once. The receptor comes from a man aged 30 to 45 in good health and CMV-seropositive. V is TRBV6-6 and J is TRBJ1-1, with D unresolved. Sequencing was done on a sample of PBMCs. The CDR3 nucleotides are TGTGCCAGCACGAGGTCAACTGAAGCTTTCTTT. Its protein is CASTRSTEAFF.